This T cell receptor (beta chain) was sequenced in a study of preoperative IRX-2 immunotherapy in early breast cancer. Treatment given: preoperative locoregional IRX-2 cytokine immunotherapy. This phase Ib study tested locoregional IRX-2 cytokine immunotherapy given before surgery. Clones were sequenced by immunoSEQ multiplex PCR, and TCRdb holds only the in-frame ones, with some missing. Found here are around 28,000 clones, almost 90% of them singletons; the top ten hold 9.8%. Germline assignment: CDR1 MGHRA and CDR2 YSYEKL. Trimming shortened V by 0 bases and J by 3 bases, and 11 bases separated the two germline ends. The CDR3 has 16 residues.

The chain combines TRBV4-1 with TRBJ1-4; D gene uncertain. This material was acquired from a patient treated with IRX-2 immunotherapy. The TCR originated in a human donor with breast cancer. The CDR3 spells CASSQDWAASNEKLFF. Here the CDR3 DNA reads TGCGCCAGCAGCCAAGATTGGGCAGCCTCTAATGAAAAACTGTTTTTT.